The 7 T cell receptor beta chains presented below share a single source sample, sequenced in a study of T-cell memory formation after mild COVID-19. TCRdb independently ran MiXCR on the 5' RACE reads; one entry per CDR3 protein. The table shows approximately 190,000 distinct CDR3 sequences, with approximately 20% occurring only once. Sequencing was done on a sample of PBMCs or a T cell subset sorted from them (not recorded which). The receptors derive from an adult woman who had mild COVID-19 (a few samples of this study predate the infection). Cell type and time point are not known.

Only a few counts were recorded for this clonotype. The chain employs TRBV5-3 and TRBJ1-5, with no clear D. TRBV5-3 is assigned to the ORF class and has an uncertain function. This CDR3 comprises 13 residues. Trimming stripped 6 bases from V and 3 bases from J, with 10 bases between. CDR3 nucleotide sequence: TGTGCCAGAAAATCCCGCCTCAATCAGCCCCAGCATTTT. Its translation: CARKSRLNQPQHF.

This clonotype occurred many times. The J gene is TRBJ2-2, the V gene TRBV18; 8 nucleotides line up with TRBD2. The CDR3 runs 16 residues. J gave up 0 bases and V 5 bases, and 5 bases lay outside the gene matches. CDR1 is KGHSH, CDR2 LQKENI, per germline. The CDR3 spells CASSFAAGANTGELFF. CDR3 DNA sequence: TGTGCCAGCTCATTTGCAGCGGGAGCGAACACCGGGGAGCTGTTTTTT.

V gene TRBV12-3 or TRBV12-4 combines with J gene TRBJ1-1, with TRBD1 as a possible D gene (6 bases). This CDR3 spans 13 amino acids. V lost 4 bases and J lost 6, with 12 bases in between. Here the CDR3 reads CASSSREGAEAFF. CDR3 nucleotides: TGTGCCAGCAGTTCAAGGGAGGGGGCTGAAGCTTTCTTT.

This clonotype came up many times. The chain combines TRBV4-3 with TRBJ2-3; a weak D match, TRBD2 (5 bases). Per germline, CDR1 LGHNA and CDR2 YSLEER. The V and J ends lost 0 bases and 7 bases respectively, with 8 bases between them. CDR3 length: 13 residues. CDR3 coding DNA: TGCGCCAGCAGCCAAGATTGGAGGAATACGCAGTATTTT. Encoded protein: CASSQDWRNTQYF.

The CDR3: CATSDHTGVGETQYF. As DNA, the CDR3 is TGTGCCACCAGTGATCATACAGGGGTCGGAGAGACCCAGTACTTC. The chain couples TRBV24-1 to TRBJ2-5; 7 nucleotides agree with TRBD1. This CDR3 spans 15 amino acids. The germline CDR1 and CDR2 sequences are KGHDR and SFDVKD. The junction had 7 bases not matched to a gene; V was cut back by 3 bases and J by 4 bases.

The chain links TRBV29-1 to TRBJ1-1, with D perhaps matching TRBD1 (5 bases). The CDR3 has 11 amino acids. Germline V gene data show CDR1 as SQVTM and CDR2 as ANQGSEA. V lost 4 bases and J 8 bases, leaving 11 bases between the germline ends. The CDR3 DNA sequence: TGCAGCGTTGTTTGGGGGATCGAAGCTTTCTTT. Its protein product is CSVVWGIEAFF. Supplemented by reference TRBV29-1 and TRBJ1-1, the full variable domain reads SAVISQKPSRDICQRGTSLTIQCQVDSQVTMMFWYRQQPGQSLTLIATANQGSEATYESGFVIDKFPISRPNLTFSTLTVSNMSPEDSSIYLCSVVWGIEAFFGQGTRLTVV.

This chain joins TRBV29-1 and TRBJ2-1; 12 nucleotides match TRBD2. J gave up 10 bases and V 7 bases, and 17 bases lay outside the gene matches. The CDR3 is made up of 16 amino acids. Germline assignment: CDR1 SQVTM and CDR2 ANQGSEA. CDR3 bases: TGCAGCGCCCCGTCCCCCCTAGCGGGAGGGCCCACCGAGCAGTTCTTC. As protein: CSAPSPLAGGPTEQFF.